The rows below give T cell receptor beta chains drawn from one sample of a study of T cells in Graves' hyperthyroidism and ophthalmopathy. One entry per CDR3 protein results from TCRdb running MiXCR on the multiplex PCR reads. This table holds a few hundred thousand distinct CDR3 sequences, approximately 14% found once. Sequenced: blood. Every receptor here comes from a woman aged 18-29 years with Graves' hyperthyroidism. CDR3s include the opening cysteine and the closing phenylalanine or tryptophan. The D gene is left open where the match is weak. A clone size is listed for some rows: how often the clone was seen (once, few, many), or a class if it is expanded.

>TRBV20-1|TRBJ2-3|.|many
TGCAGTGCTTCTAGTGTAGCGTGGGGCACAGATACGCAGTATTTT
CSASSVAWGTDTQYF
>TRBV29-1|TRBJ1-2|.|.
TGCAGCGTTGAGAGGGACCTCTATGGCTACACCTTC
CSVERDLYGYTF
>TRBV27|TRBJ1-4|TRBD1|many
TGTGCCAGCAGTTCCGGGACAGGGTTCTTAAAACTGTTTTTT
CASSSGTGFLKLFF
>TRBV5-1|TRBJ2-7|.|many
TGCGCCAGCAGCCTAACCCAGGACTACGAGCAGTACTTC
CASSLTQDYEQYF
>TRBV6-2/TRBV6-3|TRBJ1-6|TRBD1|many
TGTGCCAGCAGACAGGGGAGGAATTCACCCCTCCACTTT
CASRQGRNSPLHF
>TRBV24-1|TRBJ1-5|TRBD1|many
TGTGCCACCTCCTCGACAGGGTTCAATCAGCCCCAGCATTTT
CATSSTGFNQPQHF
>TRBV5-6|TRBJ1-1|TRBD1|many
TGTGCCAGCAGCTTCACTCAGGGGGACACTGAAGCTTTCTTT
CASSFTQGDTEAFF
>TRBV7-9|TRBJ2-3|TRBD1|many
TGTGCCAGCAGCCCCGGGACAGGGCTTACAGATACGCAGTATTTT
CASSPGTGLTDTQYF
>TRBV12-3/TRBV12-4|TRBJ2-1|TRBD2|many
TGTGCCAGCAGTCCGGGACTAGCCAACAATGAGCAGTTCTTC
CASSPGLANNEQFF
>TRBV5-1|TRBJ2-1|.|many
TGCGCCAGCAGCTCAGACTCCCGCGGTGAGCAGTTCTTC
CASSSDSRGEQFF
>TRBV20-1|TRBJ1-5|.|many
TGCAGTGCTAGAATCAGGGAGGGTCAGCCCCAGCATTTT
CSARIREGQPQHF
>TRBV28|TRBJ1-6|TRBD1|.
TGTGCCAGCAGGGGGGGTGGGACAGGGCCGTATCCCCTCCACTTT
CASRGGGTGPYPLHF
>TRBV4-2|TRBJ1-5|.|many
TGTGCCAGCAGCCAAGATACAAGCAATCAGCCCCAGCATTTT
CASSQDTSNQPQHF
>TRBV27|TRBJ2-1|.|.
TGTGCCAGCAGTTTATCTACCAGCGCCTCCTACAATGAGCAGTTCTTC
CASSLSTSASYNEQFF
>TRBV6-2/TRBV6-3|TRBJ2-7|TRBD1|many
TGTGCCAGCAGACAAAGACAGGGGGATTTCTACGAGCAGTACTTC
CASRQRQGDFYEQYF
>TRBV27|TRBJ2-7|.|.
TGTGCCAGCACGCGTGAGTGGGGGCGGGGGATGTACGAGCAGTACTTC
CASTREWGRGMYEQYF
>TRBV30|TRBJ2-7|.|.
TGTGCCTGGAATTGGGGCTCGGCCCACGAGCAGTACTTC
CAWNWGSAHEQYF
>TRBV5-1|TRBJ2-2|.|.
TGCGCCAGCAGCCCTGGACAGAGCACCGGGGAGCTGTTTTTT
CASSPGQSTGELFF
>TRBV7-2|TRBJ2-5|.|.
TGTGCCAGCAGCTTAGCGCACACGGCGGAGACCCAGTACTTC
CASSLAHTAETQYF
>TRBV6-1|TRBJ2-2|.|.
TGTGCCAGCAGTGGACAGCGAGGAAACACCGGGGAGCTGTTTTTT
CASSGQRGNTGELFF
>TRBV20-1|TRBJ2-1|TRBD2|.
TGCAGTGCTAGAGCTGACCCCTCGGGACTAGCGGGGAATCACTACAATGAGCAGTTCTTC
CSARADPSGLAGNHYNEQFF
>TRBV11-2|TRBJ2-7|.|many
TGTGCCAGCAGCCCTAGAATGCTGACCTCCTACGAGCAGTACTTC
CASSPRMLTSYEQYF
>TRBV4-2|TRBJ1-3|TRBD1|.
TGTGCCAGCAGCCAAAGGGACAGGACAAACGCTGGAAACACCATATATTTT
CASSQRDRTNAGNTIYF
>TRBV30|TRBJ1-4|.|many
TGTGCCTGGAGTGCCCAACTGGAACTGTTTTTT
CAWSAQLELFF
>TRBV11-2|TRBJ2-7|.|many
TGTGCCAGCAGCCATGGACACCGAAAAACCTACGAGCAGTACTTC
CASSHGHRKTYEQYF
>TRBV5-1|TRBJ2-1|.|.
TGCGCCAGCAGCTTGGATCCGGTGATCTCCTACAATGAGCAGTTCTTC
CASSLDPVISYNEQFF
>TRBV4-2|TRBJ1-1|TRBD1|many
TGTGCCAGCAGCCTCACCAGACAGGGGAACACTGAAGCTTTCTTT
CASSLTRQGNTEAFF
>TRBV6-2/TRBV6-3|TRBJ2-7|TRBD1|many
TGTGCCAGCAGTTACGAGACAGGGAGATCCTACGAGCAGTACTTC
CASSYETGRSYEQYF
>TRBV19|TRBJ1-2|.|.
TGTGCCAGTAGTATAAAGCACAGACTTGACTATGGCTACACCTTC
CASSIKHRLDYGYTF
>TRBV12-3/TRBV12-4|TRBJ2-5|.|many
TGTGCCAGCAGGCCGGGAGTAGGGCAAGAGACCCAGTACTTC
CASRPGVGQETQYF
>TRBV28|TRBJ2-1|.|.
TGTGCCAGCAGTCCCCTCATCCGGGGGAACCGTTACAATGAGCAGTTCTTC
CASSPLIRGNRYNEQFF
>TRBV5-8|TRBJ1-1|.|many
TGTGCCAGCAGCTTGGGTGGCCGCCGCTACACTGAAGCTTTCTTT
CASSLGGRRYTEAFF
>TRBV20-1|TRBJ2-7|.|.
TGCAGTGCTAGAGGGCGTCGGGGCACCTACGAGCAGTACTTC
CSARGRRGTYEQYF
>TRBV12-3/TRBV12-4|TRBJ2-2|TRBD2|many
TGTGCCACCGGGACTAGCGGGAGCCTAAGCACCGGGGAGCTGTTTTTT
CATGTSGSLSTGELFF
>TRBV24-1|TRBJ1-5|TRBD1|many
TGTGCCACCAGTGGCCTCCGGGACAGGGGCAATCAGCCCCAGCATTTT
CATSGLRDRGNQPQHF
>TRBV7-6|TRBJ1-4|TRBD1|.
TGTGCCAGCAGCTTATGGACCCTGGGACAGGGAGGAGAAAAACTGTTTTTT
CASSLWTLGQGGEKLFF
>TRBV12-3/TRBV12-4|TRBJ2-5|.|.
TGTGCCAGCAGTTTATATTCTTCGGGTCAAGAGACCCAGTACTTC
CASSLYSSGQETQYF
>TRBV13|TRBJ2-7|.|.
TGTGCCAGCAGCTTAGGTGGGACTCAAACAGTTGGCTACGAGCAGTACTTC
CASSLGGTQTVGYEQYF
>TRBV18|TRBJ1-4|.|many
TGTGCCAGCTCTCCCGGACGGCTTCGAACTAATGAAAAACTGTTTTTT
CASSPGRLRTNEKLFF
>TRBV5-1|TRBJ2-3|TRBD2|many
TGCGCCAGCAGTTCCCCTAGCGGGACGGGTCCCACAGATACGCAGTATTTT
CASSSPSGTGPTDTQYF
>TRBV9|TRBJ1-1|.|.
TGTGCCAGCAGCGTAGAGCCAGGGTCTGACACTGAAGCTTTCTTT
CASSVEPGSDTEAFF
>TRBV28|TRBJ1-1|.|many
TGTGCCAGCAGTCCACCGGGACACGGAAACACTGAAGCTTTCTTT
CASSPPGHGNTEAFF
>TRBV25-1|TRBJ1-5|.|.
TGTGCCAGCAGCGCGAGGACAGATAGCAATCAGCCCCAGCATTTT
CASSARTDSNQPQHF
>TRBV9|TRBJ2-6|.|few
TGTGCCAGCAGCGCCGGACCTGGTGGCTCTGGGGCCAACGTCCTGACTTTC
CASSAGPGGSGANVLTF
>TRBV24-1|TRBJ2-2|.|.
TGTGCCACCAGTGGTAGCGGGAACACCGGGGAGCTGTTTTTT
CATSGSGNTGELFF
>TRBV20-1|TRBJ1-5|.|.
TGCAGTGCTAGAGAAGGGGGGGCAGAGCATCAGCCCCAGCATTTT
CSAREGGAEHQPQHF
>TRBV20-1|TRBJ2-1|TRBD2|.
TGCAGTGCTCCCAAACCGGGACTAGCGGGAGGGAAACTCTACAATGAGCAGTTCTTC
CSAPKPGLAGGKLYNEQFF
>TRBV6-1|TRBJ2-5|.|.
TGTGCCAGCAGTGAATTGGGACCGCAAGAGACCCAGTACTTC
CASSELGPQETQYF
>TRBV19|TRBJ1-4|.|few
TGTGCCAGTAGCCGTATGCCAGGGGAAAAACTGTTTTTT
CASSRMPGEKLFF
>TRBV9|TRBJ2-7|.|.
TGTGCCAGCAGCGTAGTACCTGCAGGACTCTACGAGCAGTACTTC
CASSVVPAGLYEQYF
>TRBV19|TRBJ1-2|TRBD1|.
TGTGCCAGTAGTATCCCCGTCAGGGGGCATAGTGACTACACCTTC
CASSIPVRGHSDYTF
>TRBV7-6|TRBJ2-1|TRBD1|many
TGTGCCAGCAGCCCAGGGGGATCTAGTCTCTACAATGAGCAGTTCTTC
CASSPGGSSLYNEQFF
>TRBV5-1|TRBJ2-7|TRBD1|few
TGCGCCAGCAGCTCAGGTGACAGGGGGAGCTCCTACGAGCAGTACTTC
CASSSGDRGSSYEQYF
>TRBV25-1|TRBJ1-2|.|.
TGTGCCAGCAGGTCTGGGCCGACCGATGGCTACACCTTC
CASRSGPTDGYTF
>TRBV10-1|TRBJ2-7|.|many
TGCGCCAGCAGCGAACAGGGATGGGGCGAGCAGTACTTC
CASSEQGWGEQYF